This T cell receptor beta chain was profiled in a study of Graves' ophthalmopathy and Graves' hyperthyroidism. The overall study: Sampling took place at initial diagnosis, with peripheral blood obtained before any treatment. Study results and caveats: Blood samples also showed most expanded thyroid clonotypes exceeding 0.001 frequency.

Notes on this clonotype: What it binds is not known.

Amplification targeted the TCR beta CDR3 regions, with RNA transcripts as the source material. The library came from an HTBI-primed first-round RT-PCR and a second-round multiplex PCR. TCRdb re-derived calls from the multiplex PCR reads in MiXCR, one entry per CDR3 protein. In the table there are fewer than 600,000 distinct CDR3 sequences, approximately 14% of which are singletons. Among the exclusions were patients with other autoimmune diseases, uncontrolled infections, pregnancy or lactation. The PBMCs had their origin in less than 13 ml of fresh peripheral blood. This CDR3 has 16 residues. Germline loops: CDR1 MGHRA, CDR2 YSYEKL. V lost 0 bases to trimming and J lost 2 bases, with 13 bases between them.

The source of this sequence is a woman in her 30s with Graves' ophthalmopathy. The sample was blood. The V call is TRBV4-1, the J call TRBJ1-1, with a weak D call TRBD1 (5 bases). The DNA for the CDR3 is TGCGCCAGCAGCCAAGATACCTTGGGGCTTAACACTGAAGCTTTCTTT. Its translation is CASSQDTLGLNTEAFF.